Following are 21 T cell receptor beta chains from one sample sequenced in a study of CD8 T cells in ankylosing spondylitis. Study-level results: What appeared characteristic of ankylosing spondylitis blood was a TCR beta motif of eight or nine highly homologous variants.

What these receptors recognize is not known. TCRdb fed the 5' RACE reads into MiXCR, producing one record per CDR3 protein. In the table there are approximately 150,000 distinct CDR3 sequences, roughly 15% of which are singletons. The sequencing input was blood, either unsorted or a sorted T cell fraction (not recorded which). Source of these receptors: a male donor with ankylosing spondylitis.

The genes are TRBV6-1 and TRBJ2-7, with 10 positions matching TRBD2. CDR3 length equals 14 residues. CDR1 is MNHNS and CDR2 is SASEGT in the germline V gene. J was trimmed by 7 bases and V by 11 bases; bases with no gene match: 14. CDR3 in DNA: TGTGCCGGTACCGGGACTAGCGTCACTCGGGAGCAGTACTTC. Translating it yields CAGTGTSVTREQYF.

This rearrangement joins TRBV7-8 to TRBJ1-2, with D maybe TRBD1 (6 bases). CDR1 is SGHVS, CDR2 FQNEAQ, per germline. Trimming stripped 2 bases from V and 12 bases from J, with 16 bases between. The CDR3 is 13 amino acids. This CDR3 reads CASSLRATEGDTF. CDR3 DNA: TGTGCCAGCAGCTTAAGGGCGACAGAGGGGGACACCTTC.

This clonotype was picked up a small number of times. This sequence joins TRBV6-5 and TRBJ1-1; no firm D call. V dropped 4 bases and J dropped 8 bases, with 11 bases sitting between them. CDR3 length equals 12 residues. Looked up from germline, CDR1 is MNHEY and CDR2 is SVGAGI. CDR3 loop: CASSSVPEEAFF. CDR3 sequence (DNA): TGTGCCAGCAGTTCAGTGCCTGAAGAAGCTTTCTTT.

This chain connects TRBV11-3 to TRBJ2-1; 14 positions agree with TRBD2. CDR1 is SGHNT and CDR2 is YENEEA in the germline V gene. The CDR3 length is 15 residues. V shed 5 bases and J 7 bases; nucleotides not matched to a gene: 4. The chain's CDR3 is CASSPRTSGRNEQFF. CDR3 sequence (DNA): TGTGCCAGCAGCCCCAGGACTAGCGGGAGGAATGAGCAGTTCTTC.

The V call is TRBV7-3, the J call TRBJ2-1, with TRBD2 matching over 11 bases. V shed 1 base and J 7 bases; nucleotides not matched to a gene: 9. CDR3 length equals 17 residues. CDR1 and CDR2 from the germline V gene are SGHTA and FQGTGA. CDR3 region: CASSLNGGLAARNEQFF. CDR3 DNA sequence: TGTGCCAGCAGCTTAAACGGGGGACTAGCGGCTCGGAATGAGCAGTTCTTC.

This clonotype was observed a handful of times. The chain recombines TRBV6-1 with TRBJ2-1; D unclear. V gave up 2 bases and J gave up 0 bases, with 11 bases separating them. CDR1 MNHNS and CDR2 SASEGT come from the germline V gene. The CDR3 covers 16 residues. CDR3 region: CASSELGPLSYNEQFF. The CDR3 DNA follows: TGTGCCAGCAGTGAACTTGGACCACTCTCCTACAATGAGCAGTTCTTC.

This chain joins TRBV4-2 and TRBJ2-1; the match to TRBD2 covers 9 bases. Germline V lookup: CDR1 LGHNA, CDR2 YNFKEQ. The junction had 3 bases not matched to a gene; V was cut back by 0 bases and J by 6 bases. This CDR3 region has 15 residues. For the CDR3, the DNA is TGTGCCAGCAGCCAAGACGCGGGAGGGGGCAATGAGCAGTTCTTC. It codes for CASSQDAGGGNEQFF.

This clonotype has more than one count but fewer than ten. V gene TRBV4-1 combines with J gene TRBJ2-1; D may be TRBD2 (5 bases). V lost 5 bases and J 0 bases, leaving 8 bases between the germline ends. Germline V CDR1 and CDR2: MGHRA, YSYEKL. The length of the CDR3 is 14 residues. The CDR3 is CASSISGSYNEQFF. Written as DNA, the CDR3 is TGCGCCAGCAGCATAAGCGGCTCCTACAATGAGCAGTTCTTC.

The CDR3 DNA sequence: TGTGCCAGCAGCCCAGGGGACGGGGAGCTGTTTTTT. As protein: CASSPGDGELFF. V gene TRBV9 combines with J gene TRBJ2-2, with TRBD1 as a possible D gene (6 bases). CDR3 length: 12 amino acids. V lost 4 bases to trimming and J lost 7 bases, with 8 bases between them. CDR1 is SGDLS, CDR2 YYNGEE, per germline. Complete variable domain (other parts from reference TRBV9 and TRBJ2-2): DSGVTQTPKHLITATGQRVTLRCSPRSGDLSVYWYQQSLDQGLQFLIQYYNGEERAKGNILERFSAQQFPDLHSELNLSSLELGDSALYFCASSPGDGELFFGEGSRLTVL.

This rearrangement joins TRBV12-3 or TRBV12-4 to TRBJ2-1; 10 nucleotides line up with TRBD2. The CDR3 has 15 residues. The V gene end was trimmed by 3 bases and the J gene end by 5 bases; junction bases not matched to a gene: 4. DNA for the CDR3: TGTGCCAGCAGTTTTCTAGCGGGAGTTGACAATGAGCAGTTCTTC. Translated, it gives CASSFLAGVDNEQFF.

Written as DNA, the CDR3 is TGTGCCAGCAGCTTAGATTTTGGGGAGCTGTTTTTT. Its translation: CASSLDFGELFF. V usage is TRBV11-2 and J usage is TRBJ2-2; no clear D gene. Per the germline V gene, CDR1 is SGHAT and CDR2 is FQNNGV. The CDR3 extends over 12 amino acids. V dropped 0 bases and J dropped 8 bases, with 4 bases sitting between them. Variable domain in full (rest from reference TRBV11-2 and TRBJ2-2): EAGVAQSPRYKIIEKRQSVAFWCNPISGHATLYWYQQILGQGPKLLIQFQNNGVVDDSQLPKDRFSAERLKGVDSTLKIQPAKLEDSAVYLCASSLDFGELFFGEGSRLTVL.

This clonotype came up a few times. This chain joins TRBV9 and TRBJ2-1, with no clear D. Germline V CDR1 and CDR2: SGDLS, YYNGEE. Trimming left V 0 bases short and J 8 bases short, with 12 bases between. The CDR3 runs to 14 residues. CDR3 coding DNA: TGTGCCAGCAGCGTAGCCGCGTCCCCCCATGAGCAGTTCTTC. This sequence encodes CASSVAASPHEQFF.

The chain combines TRBV20-1 with TRBJ2-5, with D possibly called TRBD1 or TRBD2 (5 bases each). This CDR3 is 14 amino acids long. CDR1 and CDR2 (germline): DFQATT, SNEGSKA (reference sequence). V lost 5 bases to trimming and J lost 10 bases, with 23 bases between them. The CDR3 DNA follows: TGCAGTGCTTGCAGGGAACGGGGCTTAGTGGACCAGTACTTC. Translated, it gives CSACRERGLVDQYF.

CDR3 in DNA: TGTGCCAGCAGTTCCCGGGACAGGCATCCGTACACTGAAGCTTTCTTT. Its translation is CASSSRDRHPYTEAFF. The chain employs TRBV6-5 and TRBJ1-1, with TRBD1 matching over 8 bases. The CDR3 sequence is 16 residues long. Germline CDR1 and CDR2: MNHEY and SVGAGI. V was pared by 4 bases and J by 3 bases, with 10 bases of the junction left unmatched.

In this sample, this clonotype turned up a few times. CDR3 in DNA: TGTGCCACCAGTGACTCTGACAGGAGTCAATACAATGAGCAGTTCTTC. It codes for CATSDSDRSQYNEQFF. The V and J genes are TRBV24-1 and TRBJ2-1; the D gene is possibly TRBD1 (6 bases). The CDR3 extends over 16 amino acids. V was trimmed by 4 bases and J by 4 bases, leaving 16 bases between them. The germline gives CDR1 KGHDR, CDR2 SFDVKD.

The chain carries TRBV27 and TRBJ1-4; TRBD1 matches at 10 bases. The CDR3 extends over 16 amino acids. Trimming at V came to 8 bases and at J to 7 bases, leaving 13 bases not matched to a gene. Per the germline V gene, CDR1 is MNHEY and CDR2 is SMNVEV (reference sequence). The chain's CDR3 is CASGPGTGELGEKLFF. CDR3 nucleotide sequence: TGTGCCAGCGGTCCCGGGACAGGGGAACTAGGTGAAAAACTGTTTTTT. Using reference TRBV27 and TRBJ1-4 for the parts outside the CDR3, the full variable domain is EAQVTQNPRYLITVTGKKLTVTCSQNMNHEYMSWYRQDPGLGLRQIYYSMNVEVTDKGDVPEGYKVSRKEKRNFPLILESPSPNQTSLYFCASGPGTGELGEKLFFGSGTQLSVL.

A few counts support this clonotype. V gene TRBV7-9 combines with J gene TRBJ2-3, with D maybe TRBD2 (6 bases). The V end lost 7 bases, the J end lost 6 bases, and 20 bases lay between the germline ends. The CDR3 runs to 15 residues. The germline V gene encodes CDR1 SEHNR and CDR2 FQNEAQ (reference sequence). The DNA for the CDR3 is TGTGCCAGCACTTTACGAGGGGCACGGGAGGATACGCAGTATTTT. Translating it yields CASTLRGAREDTQYF.

The chain employs TRBV6-1 and TRBJ1-5, with unresolved D. The CDR3 consists of 15 residues. Germline CDR1 and CDR2: MNHNS and SASEGT. Trimming stripped 8 bases from V and 0 bases from J, with 14 bases between. CDR3 residues: CASGTDGYSNQPQHF. CDR3 nucleotides: TGTGCCAGCGGCACGGACGGATATAGCAATCAGCCCCAGCATTTT.

V gene TRBV2 combines with J gene TRBJ2-5; 10 nucleotides agree with TRBD2. The CDR3 length is 14 residues. Germline V CDR1 and CDR2: SNHLY, FYNNEI. The trim removed 3 bases at V and 5 bases at J, leaving 3 bases unmatched. CDR3 bases: TGTGCCAGCAGTGAGAGCGGGAGGGGGGAGACCCAGTACTTC. Amino acid sequence: CASSESGRGETQYF.

The chain joins TRBV3-1 to TRBJ2-7, with 7 bases matching TRBD2. The V segment lost 2 bases and the J segment 6 bases; nucleotides outside the gene matches: 7. The CDR3 runs to 14 residues. Germline CDR1 LGHDT, CDR2 YNNKEL (reference sequence). The CDR3 DNA reads TGTGCCAGCAGCCAACGCCAGGGACTATCCGAGCAGTACTTC. Translation gives CASSQRQGLSEQYF.

The V gene is TRBV20-1, the J gene TRBJ2-7, with a tentative D call TRBD1 (6 bases). V lost 0 bases and J 1 base, leaving 7 bases between the germline ends. Germline CDR1 reads DFQATT; CDR2 reads SNEGSKA (reference sequence). The CDR3 spans 13 residues. CDR3 loop: CSARETGSYEQYF. The DNA for the CDR3 is TGCAGTGCTAGAGAGACAGGATCCTACGAGCAGTACTTC.